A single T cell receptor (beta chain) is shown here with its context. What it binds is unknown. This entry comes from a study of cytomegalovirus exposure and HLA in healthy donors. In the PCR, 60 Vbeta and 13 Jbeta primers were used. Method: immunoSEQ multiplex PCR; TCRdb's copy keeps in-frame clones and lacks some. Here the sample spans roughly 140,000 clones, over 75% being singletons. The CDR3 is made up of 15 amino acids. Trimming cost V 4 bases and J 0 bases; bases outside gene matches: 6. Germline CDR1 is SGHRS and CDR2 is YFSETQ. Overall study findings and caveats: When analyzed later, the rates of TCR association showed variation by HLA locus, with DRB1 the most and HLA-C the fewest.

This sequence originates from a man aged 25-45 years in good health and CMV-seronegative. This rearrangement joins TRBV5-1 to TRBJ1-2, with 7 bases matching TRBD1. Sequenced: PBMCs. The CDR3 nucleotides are TGCGCCAGCAGCCCGGGACAGCCGACTAACTATGGCTACACCTTC. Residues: CASSPGQPTNYGYTF.